Shown below are 8 T cell receptor beta chains from a single sample sequenced in a study of spatial heterogeneity in lung cancer (dated by TCRdb to between 2019 and 2020). The sample's time point label, in plain terms: sample taken at primary tumor resection. Their antigens are not known. What the research found in general, with its limitations: The number of expanded intratumoral alpha and beta TCRs correlated with the tumor nonsynonymous mutation count.

Receptors were amplified or captured by 5' RACE. Sequencing relied on a NextSeq 500. Starting from the raw public reads, TCRdb applied fastp trimming at Q25, assembled clones with MiXCR and retained in-frame beta chains. Every entry covers one CDR3 protein and lists the most common genes and DNA from its rows. The sample has 10,000 or so distinct CDR3 sequences on record, 9% to 15% of them singletons. Roughly a tenth of the sample comes from the top ten. This material consisted of lung tumor tissue, taken at surgery. These receptors originate from a male donor with early-stage non-small cell lung cancer.

There are many counts of this clonotype. A library prepared for alpha chains yielded this beta chain as an off-target read; its size is of little meaning. V usage is TRBV28 and J usage is TRBJ1-5; D ambiguous. This CDR3 has 15 amino acids. The germline CDR1 and CDR2 sequences are MDHEN and SYDVKM. Trimming stripped 3 bases from V and 0 bases from J, with 9 bases between. This CDR3 is CASSFGSNSNQPQHF. The CDR3 bases are TGTGCCAGCAGTTTCGGCAGTAATAGCAATCAGCCCCAGCATTTT.

This clonotype is medium-sized in the sample. For a library built for alpha chains, this beta chain is a stray read; little rests on its size. The chain couples TRBV29-1 to TRBJ1-1; tentatively, D is TRBD1 (5 bases). The CDR3 runs to 16 residues. Trimming stripped 3 bases from V and 2 bases from J, with 19 bases between. Germline V gene lookup returns CDR1 SQVTM and CDR2 ANQGSEA. The CDR3 here is CSVDTWTSGENTEAFF. CDR3 coding DNA: TGCAGCGTTGATACTTGGACATCGGGGGAAAACACTGAAGCTTTCTTT.

This clonotype has at least ten counts. In a library made to pick up alpha chains, this beta chain is a stray read with a size that means little. This sequence joins TRBV20-1 and TRBJ2-5; D is perhaps TRBD1 (5 bases). Looked up from germline, CDR1 is DFQATT and CDR2 is SNEGSKA (reference sequence). Trimming pared 0 bases from V and 3 bases from J, leaving 26 bases between. The length of the CDR3 is 19 residues. DNA of the CDR3: TGCAGTGCTAGAGATACGGGCTGGGGCCTGAATAATCCAGAAGAGACCCAGTACTTC. Translated: CSARDTGWGLNNPEETQYF.

This clonotype was counted at least ten times. With the library built for alpha chains, this beta chain is off target and its frequency is not meaningful. The chain recombines TRBV5-1 with TRBJ2-4; a possible D gene is TRBD1 (6 bases). Per germline, CDR1 SGHRS and CDR2 YFSETQ. The V and J ends lost 2 bases and 9 bases respectively, with 15 bases between them. This CDR3 is built from 14 residues. DNA of the CDR3: TGCGCCAGCAGCTTAGACTCCGGGACAACCATTCAGTACTTC. Translated: CASSLDSGTTIQYF.

Within the sample, this clonotype is medium-sized (0.01 to 0.1%). This beta chain is a stray sequence in a library constructed for alpha chains; its clone size is not meaningful. The chain uses TRBV6-5 and TRBJ1-2, with D possibly TRBD1 on 6 matching bases. V lost 9 bases and J lost 8, with 13 bases in between. Germline V gene sequence: CDR1 MNHEY, CDR2 SVGAGI. The CDR3 extends over 11 amino acids. The CDR3 DNA follows: TGTGCCAGTCGGACAGCTGAAGGCTACACCTTC. Translated, it gives CASRTAEGYTF.

This clonotype has ten or more counts. Little can be read into the size of this beta chain, an off-target read in a library designed for alpha chains. The rearrangement uses TRBV5-1 and TRBJ2-3; D is possibly TRBD1 (6 bases). This CDR3 comprises 15 residues. V was trimmed by 4 bases and J by 0 bases, leaving 12 bases between them. Germline values: CDR1 SGHRS, CDR2 YFSETQ. Here the CDR3 reads CASSPQGHSTDTQYF. CDR3 coding DNA: TGCGCCAGCAGCCCACAGGGCCATAGCACAGATACGCAGTATTTT.

This clonotype was picked up many times. This beta chain was picked up by a library intended for alpha chains and is off target, so its count carries little meaning. V usage is TRBV5-6 and J usage is TRBJ2-5; 10 bases line up with TRBD2. The CDR3 spans 16 residues. Germline CDR1 is SGHDT and CDR2 is YYEEEE. V was pared by 1 base and J by 2 bases, with 5 bases of the junction left unmatched. The CDR3 coding sequence is TGTGCCAGCAGCTTGCCAGCGGGAGGGCCTCAAGAGACCCAGTACTTC. Encoded protein: CASSLPAGGPQETQYF.

This clonotype is labeled medium-sized. As an off-target read in a library built for alpha chains, this beta chain has a frequency of little significance. This chain uses TRBV6-1 with TRBJ1-2; no clear D gene. Between the trimmed V and J ends, which lost 3 bases and 5 bases, there was a span of 10 bases. Germline V gives CDR1 MNHNS, CDR2 SASEGT. This CDR3 is built from 13 residues. The CDR3 spells CASSDEAVYGYTF. CDR3 nucleotides: TGTGCCAGCAGTGATGAGGCGGTTTATGGCTACACCTTC.